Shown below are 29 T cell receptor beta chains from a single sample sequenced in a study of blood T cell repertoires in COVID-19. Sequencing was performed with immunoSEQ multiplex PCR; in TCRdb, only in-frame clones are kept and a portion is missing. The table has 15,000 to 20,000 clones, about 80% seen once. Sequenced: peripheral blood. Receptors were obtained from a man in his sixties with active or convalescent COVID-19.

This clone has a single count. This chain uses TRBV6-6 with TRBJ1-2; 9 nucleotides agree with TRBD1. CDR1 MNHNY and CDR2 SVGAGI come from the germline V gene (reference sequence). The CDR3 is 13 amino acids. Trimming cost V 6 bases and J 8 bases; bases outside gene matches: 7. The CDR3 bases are TGTGCCAGCAGCCGCGGACAGGGGTCGGGCTACACCTTC. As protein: CASSRGQGSGYTF.

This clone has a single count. The CDR3 DNA reads TGTGCCAGCACACTTGGGACTAGCGGGAGGGTTAATGAGCAGTTCTTC. Translating it yields CASTLGTSGRVNEQFF. The V gene is TRBV5-8, the J gene TRBJ2-1; 16 nucleotides agree with TRBD2. V trimming: 6 bases; J trimming: 7 bases; junction bases outside the gene matches: 7. The CDR3 is 16 amino acids. Germline CDR1 SGHTS, CDR2 YDEGEE.

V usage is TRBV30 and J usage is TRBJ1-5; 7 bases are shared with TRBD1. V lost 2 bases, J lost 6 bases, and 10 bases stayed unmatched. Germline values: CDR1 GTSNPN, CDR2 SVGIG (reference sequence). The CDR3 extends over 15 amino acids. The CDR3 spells CAWSQVTGIGQPQHF. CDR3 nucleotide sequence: TGTGCCTGGAGTCAGGTGACAGGGATTGGTCAGCCCCAGCATTTT. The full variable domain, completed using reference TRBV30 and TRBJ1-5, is SQTIHQWPATLVQPVGSPLSLECTVEGTSNPNLYWYRQAAGRGLQLLFYSVGIGQISSEVPQNLSASRPQDRQFILSSKKLLLSDSGFYLCAWSQVTGIGQPQHFGDGTRLSIL.

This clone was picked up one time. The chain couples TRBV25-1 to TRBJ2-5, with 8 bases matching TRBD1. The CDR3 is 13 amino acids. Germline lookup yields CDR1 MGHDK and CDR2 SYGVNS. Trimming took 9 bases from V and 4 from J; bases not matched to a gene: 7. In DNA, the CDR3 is TGTGCCAGTGTCCGCAGGGGGCGAGAGACCCAGTACTTC. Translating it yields CASVRRGRETQYF.

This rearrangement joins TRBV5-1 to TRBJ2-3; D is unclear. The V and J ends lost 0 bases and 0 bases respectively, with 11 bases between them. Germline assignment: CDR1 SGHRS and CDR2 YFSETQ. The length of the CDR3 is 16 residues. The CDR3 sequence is CASSLVSVTSTDTQYF. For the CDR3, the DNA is TGCGCCAGCAGCTTGGTCAGCGTAACTAGCACAGATACGCAGTATTTT.

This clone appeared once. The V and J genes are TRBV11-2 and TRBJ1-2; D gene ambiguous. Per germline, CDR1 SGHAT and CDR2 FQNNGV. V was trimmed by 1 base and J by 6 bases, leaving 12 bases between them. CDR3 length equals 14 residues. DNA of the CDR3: TGTGCCAGCAGCTTAGTTGTCAGGCGAGATGGCTACACCTTC. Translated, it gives CASSLVVRRDGYTF.

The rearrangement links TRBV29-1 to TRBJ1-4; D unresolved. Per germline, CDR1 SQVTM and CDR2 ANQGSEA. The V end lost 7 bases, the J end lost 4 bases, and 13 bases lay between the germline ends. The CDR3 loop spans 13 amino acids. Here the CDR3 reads CSARRGYNEKLFF. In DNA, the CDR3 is TGCAGCGCCCGTCGAGGATATAATGAAAAACTGTTTTTT.

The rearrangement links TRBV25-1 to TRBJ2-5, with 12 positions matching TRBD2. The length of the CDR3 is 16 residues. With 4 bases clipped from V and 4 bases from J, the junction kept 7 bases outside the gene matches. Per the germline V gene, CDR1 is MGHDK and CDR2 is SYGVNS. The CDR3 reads CASSVTTSGSRETQYF. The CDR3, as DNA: TGTGCCAGCAGTGTTACGACTAGCGGGAGCCGAGAGACCCAGTACTTC.

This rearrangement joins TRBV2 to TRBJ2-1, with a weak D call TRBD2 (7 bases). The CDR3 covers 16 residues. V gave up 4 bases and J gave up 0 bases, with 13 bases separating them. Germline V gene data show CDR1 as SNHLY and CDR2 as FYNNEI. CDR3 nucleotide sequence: TGTGCCAGCAGTGGGGAGGGGGGTTCCTCCTACAATGAGCAGTTCTTC. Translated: CASSGEGGSSYNEQFF.

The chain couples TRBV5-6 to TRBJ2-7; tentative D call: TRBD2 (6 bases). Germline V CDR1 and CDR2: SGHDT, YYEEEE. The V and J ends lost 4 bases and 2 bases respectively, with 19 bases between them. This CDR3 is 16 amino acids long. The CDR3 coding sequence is TGTGCCAGCAGCCCTCTGGGGGGAAGAGGCACCTACGAGCAGTACTTC. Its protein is CASSPLGGRGTYEQYF.

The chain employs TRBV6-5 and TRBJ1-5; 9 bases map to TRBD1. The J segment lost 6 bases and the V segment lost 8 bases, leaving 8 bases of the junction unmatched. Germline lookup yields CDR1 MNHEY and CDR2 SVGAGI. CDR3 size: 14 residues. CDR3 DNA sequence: TGTGCCAGCGACAGGGGGGGGATCGTTCAGCCCCAGCATTTT. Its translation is CASDRGGIVQPQHF.

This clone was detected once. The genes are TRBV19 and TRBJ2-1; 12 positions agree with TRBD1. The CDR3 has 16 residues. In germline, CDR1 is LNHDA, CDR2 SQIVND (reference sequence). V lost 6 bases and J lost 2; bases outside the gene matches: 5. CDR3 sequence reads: CASRTGTGGTYNEQFF. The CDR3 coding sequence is TGTGCCAGTAGGACCGGGACAGGGGGCACCTACAATGAGCAGTTCTTC.

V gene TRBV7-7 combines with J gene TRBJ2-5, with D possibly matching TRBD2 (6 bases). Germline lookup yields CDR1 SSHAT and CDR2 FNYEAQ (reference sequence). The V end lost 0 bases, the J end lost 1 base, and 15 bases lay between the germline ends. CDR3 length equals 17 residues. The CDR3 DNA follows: TGTGCCAGCAGCTTAGCGGTAGGGCGTAGCGGCCAAGAGACCCAGTACTTC. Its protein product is CASSLAVGRSGQETQYF.

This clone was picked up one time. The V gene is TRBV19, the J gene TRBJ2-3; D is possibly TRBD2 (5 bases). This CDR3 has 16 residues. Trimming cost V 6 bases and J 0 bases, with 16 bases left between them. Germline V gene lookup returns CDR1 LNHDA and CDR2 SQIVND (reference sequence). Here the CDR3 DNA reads TGTGCCAGTAGGTCCCCAGGAGGAGCTAGCACAGATACGCAGTATTTT. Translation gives CASRSPGGASTDTQYF.

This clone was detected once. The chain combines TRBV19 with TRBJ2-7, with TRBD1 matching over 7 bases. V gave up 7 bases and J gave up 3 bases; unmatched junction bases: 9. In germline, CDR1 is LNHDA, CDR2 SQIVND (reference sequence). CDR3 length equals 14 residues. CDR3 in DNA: TGTGCCAGTAACCCTGGGACAGCGAGCTACGAGCAGTACTTC. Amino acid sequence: CASNPGTASYEQYF.

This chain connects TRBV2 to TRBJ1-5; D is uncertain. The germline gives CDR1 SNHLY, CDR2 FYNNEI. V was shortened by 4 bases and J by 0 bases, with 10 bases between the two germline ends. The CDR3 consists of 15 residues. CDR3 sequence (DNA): TGTGCCAGCAGTGTTACAACAGATAGCAATCAGCCCCAGCATTTT. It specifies CASSVTTDSNQPQHF. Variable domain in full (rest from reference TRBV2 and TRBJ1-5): EPEVTQTPSHQVTQMGQEVILRCVPISNHLYFYWYRQILGQKVEFLVSFYNNEISEKSEIFDDQFSVERPDGSNFTLKIRSTKLEDSAMYFCASSVTTDSNQPQHFGDGTRLSIL.

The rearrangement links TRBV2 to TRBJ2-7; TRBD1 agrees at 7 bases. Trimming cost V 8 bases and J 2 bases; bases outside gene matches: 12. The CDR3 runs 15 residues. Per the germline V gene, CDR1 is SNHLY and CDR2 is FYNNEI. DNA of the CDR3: TGTGCCAGCGCAGACCCCCGGGACAGCGCCTACGAGCAGTACTTC. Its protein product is CASADPRDSAYEQYF.

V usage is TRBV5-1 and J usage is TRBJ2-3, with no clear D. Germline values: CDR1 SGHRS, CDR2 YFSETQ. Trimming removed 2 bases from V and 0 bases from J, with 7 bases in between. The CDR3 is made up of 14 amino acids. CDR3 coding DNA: TGCGCCAGCAGCTTTGGCCTTAGCACAGATACGCAGTATTTT. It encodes CASSFGLSTDTQYF.

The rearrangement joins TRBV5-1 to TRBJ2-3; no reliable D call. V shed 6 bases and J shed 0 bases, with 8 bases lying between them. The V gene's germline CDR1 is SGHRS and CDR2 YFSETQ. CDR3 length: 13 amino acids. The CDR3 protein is CASTVQSTDTQYF. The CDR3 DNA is TGCGCCAGCACCGTACAAAGCACAGATACGCAGTATTTT. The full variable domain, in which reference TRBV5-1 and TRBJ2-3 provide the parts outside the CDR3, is KAGVTQTPRYLIKTRGQQVTLSCSPISGHRSVSWYQQTPGQGLQFLFEYFSETQRNKGNFPGRFSGRQFSNSRSEMNVSTLELGDSALYLCASTVQSTDTQYFGPGTRLTVL.

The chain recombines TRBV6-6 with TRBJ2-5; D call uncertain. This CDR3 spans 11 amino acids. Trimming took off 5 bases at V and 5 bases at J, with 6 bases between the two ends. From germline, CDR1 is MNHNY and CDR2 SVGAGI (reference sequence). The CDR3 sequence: CASSASETQYF. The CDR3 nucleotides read TGTGCCAGCAGTGCGTCGGAGACCCAGTACTTC.

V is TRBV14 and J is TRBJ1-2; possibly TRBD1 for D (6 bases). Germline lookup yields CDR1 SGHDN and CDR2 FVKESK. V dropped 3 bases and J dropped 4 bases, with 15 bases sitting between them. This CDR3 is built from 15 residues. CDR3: CASSQRTQGPYGYTF. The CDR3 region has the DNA TGTGCCAGCAGCCAGAGAACCCAGGGGCCCTATGGCTACACCTTC.

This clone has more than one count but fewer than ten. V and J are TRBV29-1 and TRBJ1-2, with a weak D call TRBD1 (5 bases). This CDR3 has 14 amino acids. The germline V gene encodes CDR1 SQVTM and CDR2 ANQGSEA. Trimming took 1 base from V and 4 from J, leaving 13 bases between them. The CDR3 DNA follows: TGCAGCGTTGAAGTTGGCAGTGGGGCCTATGGCTACACCTTC. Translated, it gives CSVEVGSGAYGYTF. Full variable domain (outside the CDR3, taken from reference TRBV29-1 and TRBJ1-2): SAVISQKPSRDICQRGTSLTIQCQVDSQVTMMFWYRQQPGQSLTLIATANQGSEATYESGFVIDKFPISRPNLTFSTLTVSNMSPEDSSIYLCSVEVGSGAYGYTFGSGTRLTVV.

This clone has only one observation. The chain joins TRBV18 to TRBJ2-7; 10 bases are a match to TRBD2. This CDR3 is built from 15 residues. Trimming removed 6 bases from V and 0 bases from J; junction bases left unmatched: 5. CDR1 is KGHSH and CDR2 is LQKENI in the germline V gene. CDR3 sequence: CASSPSGGASYEQYF. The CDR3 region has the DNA TGTGCCAGCTCCCCCAGCGGGGGGGCCTCCTACGAGCAGTACTTC.

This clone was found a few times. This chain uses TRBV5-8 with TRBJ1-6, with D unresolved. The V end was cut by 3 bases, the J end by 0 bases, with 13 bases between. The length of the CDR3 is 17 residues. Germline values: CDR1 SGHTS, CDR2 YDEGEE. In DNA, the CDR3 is TGTGCCAGCAGCTCTAATCAACAGAGCTCCTATAATTCACCCCTCCACTTT. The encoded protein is CASSSNQQSSYNSPLHF.

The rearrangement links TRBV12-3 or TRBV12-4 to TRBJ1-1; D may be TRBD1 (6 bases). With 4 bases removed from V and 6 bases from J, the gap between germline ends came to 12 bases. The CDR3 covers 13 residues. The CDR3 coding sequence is TGTGCCAGCAGTTACAGGGCGGGGGCTGAAGCTTTCTTT. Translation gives CASSYRAGAEAFF.

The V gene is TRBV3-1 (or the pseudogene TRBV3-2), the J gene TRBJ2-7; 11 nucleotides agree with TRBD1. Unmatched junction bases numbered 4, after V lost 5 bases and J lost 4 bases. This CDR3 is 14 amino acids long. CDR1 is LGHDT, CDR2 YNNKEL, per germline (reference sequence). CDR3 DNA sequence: TGTGCCAGCAGCTACGGACAGGGGGCATACGAGCAGTACTTC. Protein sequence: CASSYGQGAYEQYF.

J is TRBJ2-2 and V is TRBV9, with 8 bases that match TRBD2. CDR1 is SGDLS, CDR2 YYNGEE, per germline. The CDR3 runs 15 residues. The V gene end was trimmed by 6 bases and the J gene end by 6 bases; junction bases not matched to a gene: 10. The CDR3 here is CASTGGPGRPGELFF. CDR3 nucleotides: TGTGCCAGCACGGGGGGGCCAGGGCGTCCCGGGGAGCTGTTTTTT.

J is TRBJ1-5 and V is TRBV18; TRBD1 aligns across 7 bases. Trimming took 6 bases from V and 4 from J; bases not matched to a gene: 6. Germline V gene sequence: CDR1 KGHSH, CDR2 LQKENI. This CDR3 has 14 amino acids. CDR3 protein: CASSQGGSNQPQHF. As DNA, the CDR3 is TGTGCCAGCTCCCAAGGGGGCAGTAATCAGCCCCAGCATTTT. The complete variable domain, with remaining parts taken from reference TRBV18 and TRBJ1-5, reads NAGVMQNPRHLVRRRGQEARLRCSPMKGHSHVYWYRQLPEEGLKFMVYLQKENIIDESGMPKERFSAEFPKEGPSILRIQQVVRGDSAAYFCASSQGGSNQPQHFGDGTRLSIL.

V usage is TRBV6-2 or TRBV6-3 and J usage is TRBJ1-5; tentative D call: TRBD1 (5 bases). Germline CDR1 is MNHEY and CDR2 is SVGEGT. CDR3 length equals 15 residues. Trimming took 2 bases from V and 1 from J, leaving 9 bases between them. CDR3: CASSYTAGSNQPQHF. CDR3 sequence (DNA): TGTGCCAGCAGTTACACAGCAGGGAGCAATCAGCCCCAGCATTTT.